This TCR beta chain was identified in a study of blood T cell repertoires in COVID-19. As for the study in general: Sites in the United States, Italy and Spain provided acute and convalescent COVID-19 samples. The cDNA or gDNA used as material had been derived from T cells, B-cell-depleted T cells, or PBMCs.

Under the authors' procedure: Estimation of nucleated cell counts was performed using reference gene primer amplification. This table comes from immunoSEQ multiplex PCR, and its TCRdb copy is limited to in-frame clones, with some not included. V and J calls and clone size follow that table, whereas D and trimming were derived from the DNA. The table lists around 370,000 clones, approximately 90% of them singletons. This CDR3 contains 12 residues. The germline gives CDR1 SNHLY, CDR2 FYNNEI. V lost 7 bases to trimming and J lost 10 bases, with 14 bases between them. This TCR was sampled from a woman aged 18-29 years who had recovered from COVID-19. The sample was PBMCs or T cells enriched from blood (not recorded which). The V and J genes are TRBV2 and TRBJ1-5; D ambiguous. CDR3 loop: CASNGEISPQHF. DNA of the CDR3: TGTGCCAGCAATGGAGAAATCAGCCCCCAGCATTTT.